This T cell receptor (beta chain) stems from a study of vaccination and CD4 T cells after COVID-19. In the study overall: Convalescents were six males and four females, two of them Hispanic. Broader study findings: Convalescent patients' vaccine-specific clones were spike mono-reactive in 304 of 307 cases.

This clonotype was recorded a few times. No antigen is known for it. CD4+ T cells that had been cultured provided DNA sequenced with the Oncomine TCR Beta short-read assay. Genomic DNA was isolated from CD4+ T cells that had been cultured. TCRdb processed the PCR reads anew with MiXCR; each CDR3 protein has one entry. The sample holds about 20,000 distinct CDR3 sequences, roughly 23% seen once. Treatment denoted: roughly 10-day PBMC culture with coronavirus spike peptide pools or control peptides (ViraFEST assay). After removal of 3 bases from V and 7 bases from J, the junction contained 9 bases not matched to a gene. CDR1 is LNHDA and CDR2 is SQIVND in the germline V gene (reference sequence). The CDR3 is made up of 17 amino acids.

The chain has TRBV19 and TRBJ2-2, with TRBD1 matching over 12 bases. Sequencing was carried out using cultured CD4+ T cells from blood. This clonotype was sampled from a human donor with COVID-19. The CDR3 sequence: CASSMKGQGAKGGELFF. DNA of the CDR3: TGTGCCAGTAGTATGAAGGGACAGGGGGCGAAAGGCGGGGAGCTGTTTTTT.